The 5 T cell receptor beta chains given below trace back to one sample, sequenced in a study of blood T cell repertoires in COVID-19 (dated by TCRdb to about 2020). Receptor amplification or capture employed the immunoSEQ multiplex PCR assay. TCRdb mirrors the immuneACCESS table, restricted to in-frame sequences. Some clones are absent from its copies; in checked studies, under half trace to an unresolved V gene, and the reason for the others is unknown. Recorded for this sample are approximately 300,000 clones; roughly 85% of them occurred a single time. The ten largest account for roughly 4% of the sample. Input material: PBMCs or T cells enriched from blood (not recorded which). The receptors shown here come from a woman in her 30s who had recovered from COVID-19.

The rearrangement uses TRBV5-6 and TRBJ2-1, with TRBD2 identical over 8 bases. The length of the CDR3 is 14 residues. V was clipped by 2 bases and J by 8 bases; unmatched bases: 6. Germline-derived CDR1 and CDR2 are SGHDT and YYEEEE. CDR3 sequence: CASSLIAGSYEQFF. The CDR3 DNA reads TGTGCCAGCAGCTTAATAGCGGGATCATATGAGCAGTTCTTC.

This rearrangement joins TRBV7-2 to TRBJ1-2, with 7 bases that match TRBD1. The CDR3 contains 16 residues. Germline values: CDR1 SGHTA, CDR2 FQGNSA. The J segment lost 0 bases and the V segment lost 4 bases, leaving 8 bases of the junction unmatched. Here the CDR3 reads CASSSHRTGTNYGYTF. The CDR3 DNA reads TGTGCCAGCAGCTCCCATCGGACAGGCACTAACTATGGCTACACCTTC. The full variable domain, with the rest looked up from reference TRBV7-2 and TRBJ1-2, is GAGVSQSPSNKVTEKGKDVELRCDPISGHTALYWYRQSLGQGLEFLIYFQGNSAPDKSGLPSDRFSAERTGGSVSTLTIQRTQQEDSAVYLCASSSHRTGTNYGYTFGSGTRLTVV.

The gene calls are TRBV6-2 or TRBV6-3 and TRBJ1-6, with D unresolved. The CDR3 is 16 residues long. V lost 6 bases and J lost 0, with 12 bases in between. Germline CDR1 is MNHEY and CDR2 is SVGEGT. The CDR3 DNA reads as TGTGCCAGCAGCAGGACTTACGGCTCCTATAATTCACCCCTCCACTTT. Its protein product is CASSRTYGSYNSPLHF.

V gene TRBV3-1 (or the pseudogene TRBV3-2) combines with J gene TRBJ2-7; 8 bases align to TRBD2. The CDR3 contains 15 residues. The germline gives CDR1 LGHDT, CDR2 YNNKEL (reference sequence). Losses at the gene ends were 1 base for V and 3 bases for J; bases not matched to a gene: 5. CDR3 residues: CASSQGTSRIYEQYF. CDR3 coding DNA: TGTGCCAGCAGCCAAGGGACTAGCCGTATCTACGAGCAGTACTTC.

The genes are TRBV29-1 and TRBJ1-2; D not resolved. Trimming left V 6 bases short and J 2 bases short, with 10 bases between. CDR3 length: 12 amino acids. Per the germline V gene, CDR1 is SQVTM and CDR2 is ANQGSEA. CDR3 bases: TGCAGCGTCACCGAGGGAAACTATGGCTACACCTTC. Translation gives CSVTEGNYGYTF.